One and the same sample provided the 27 T cell receptor beta chains below, sequenced in a study of Graves' ophthalmopathy and Graves' hyperthyroidism. From RNA, the CDR3 regions of TCR beta chains were amplified and sequenced. Scientists carried out first-round RT-PCR using HTBI primers and then a second-round multiplex PCR. In TCRdb, the multiplex PCR reads were re-called with MiXCR into one record per CDR3 protein. The profile shows around 1.1 million distinct CDR3 sequences, about two fifths of them singletons. The specimen sequenced was peripheral blood or thyroid tissue (not recorded which). The receptors were sampled from an adult man with Graves' hyperthyroidism.

This clonotype appeared many times. The chain has TRBV11-2 and TRBJ2-7; D tentatively fits TRBD1 or TRBD2 (6 bases each). The CDR3 totals 14 residues. Looked up from germline, CDR1 is SGHAT and CDR2 is FQNNGV. V was pared by 6 bases and J by 5 bases, with 17 bases between. CDR3 sequence (DNA): TGTGCCAGCAGGGAGTTGGGGGGCATGGACGAGCAGTACTTC. It encodes CASRELGGMDEQYF.

There are many counts of this clonotype. One junction end disagrees with the germline gene, perhaps due to a read error. The chain joins TRBV19 to TRBJ1-1, with D hard to call. The length of the CDR3 is 14 residues. The germline gives CDR1 LNHDA, CDR2 SQIVND (reference sequence). The CDR3 is CTSSILAGNTEAFF. The CDR3 DNA reads as TGTACCAGTAGTATATTGGCGGGGAACACTGAAGCTTTCTTT.

Only a few counts were recorded for this clonotype. The rearrangement joins TRBV14 to TRBJ1-6, with 11 bases identical to TRBD1. The germline V gene encodes CDR1 SGHDN and CDR2 FVKESK. CDR3 length equals 22 residues. The V segment lost 4 bases and the J segment 4 bases; nucleotides outside the gene matches: 21. CDR3 residues: CASSPQGTGGLFAQRYNSPLHF. CDR3 DNA sequence: TGTGCCAGCAGCCCCCAGGGGACAGGGGGTTTATTCGCCCAGCGGTATAATTCACCCCTCCACTTT.

V and J are TRBV5-1 and TRBJ2-2; tentative D call: TRBD1 (7 bases). CDR1 and CDR2 (germline): SGHRS, YFSETQ. The CDR3 runs to 17 residues. Trimming took off 0 bases at V and 2 bases at J, with 14 bases between the two ends. CDR3: CASSLEPGGSNTGELFF. DNA of the CDR3: TGCGCCAGCAGCTTGGAACCAGGGGGGTCCAACACCGGGGAGCTGTTTTTT.

This clonotype came up a few times. CDR3 bases: TGTGCCAGCAGCTTTCAACAGTACATGAACACTGAAGCTTTCTTT. Amino acids: CASSFQQYMNTEAFF. The chain combines TRBV7-8 with TRBJ1-1, with D unclear. Looked up from germline, CDR1 is SGHVS and CDR2 is FQNEAQ. Trimming took off 3 bases at V and 0 bases at J, with 11 bases between the two ends. The length of the CDR3 is 15 residues. Variable domain in full (rest from reference TRBV7-8 and TRBJ1-1): GAGVSQSPRYKVAKRGQDVALRCDPISGHVSLFWYQQALGQGPEFLTYFQNEAQLDKSGLPSDRFFAERPEGSVSTLKIQRTQQEDSAVYLCASSFQQYMNTEAFFGQGTRLTVV.

As DNA, the CDR3 is TGTGCCAGCAGGGCGGGCACCGGGGAGACCCAGTACTTC. This encodes CASRAGTGETQYF. This chain connects TRBV10-3 to TRBJ2-5, with D perhaps matching TRBD1 or TRBD2 (5 bases each). In germline, CDR1 is ENHRY, CDR2 SYGVKD. There are 13 residues in the CDR3. The germline V and J ends were trimmed by 10 bases and 5 bases, with 17 bases remaining between them.

This clonotype came up a few times. This rearrangement joins TRBV7-9 to TRBJ2-2; D is perhaps TRBD1 (6 bases). CDR1 is SEHNR, CDR2 FQNEAQ, per germline (reference sequence). The CDR3 is 13 residues long. Trimming pared 5 bases from V and 10 bases from J, leaving 14 bases between. CDR3 sequence (DNA): TGTGCCAGCAGCCCAGGGGAGAGAGTGGAGCTGTTTTTT. This translates into CASSPGERVELFF.

A few counts support this clonotype. The chain links TRBV30 to TRBJ1-1; the D is unclear. Trimming pared 0 bases from V and 4 bases from J, leaving 9 bases between. There are 13 residues in the CDR3. CDR1 and CDR2 (germline): GTSNPN, SVGIG (reference sequence). The CDR3 coding sequence is TGTGCCTGGAGTGTAATTGGGTCCACTGAAGCTTTCTTT. It yields the protein CAWSVIGSTEAFF.

This clonotype was seen at least ten times. V is TRBV15 and J is TRBJ1-1; D gene ambiguous. Trimming left V 0 bases short and J 5 bases short, with 22 bases between. Germline V gene sequence: CDR1 LNHNV, CDR2 YYDKDF (reference sequence). This CDR3 comprises 18 residues. The CDR3 DNA is TGTGCCACCAGCAGAGATAAGGCCCACACTGGTAAGAGGACTGAAGCTTTCTTT. This sequence encodes CATSRDKAHTGKRTEAFF.

This clonotype occurred once. The chain is built from TRBV15 and TRBJ1-6; 7 positions match TRBD1. This CDR3 is built from 17 residues. Germline CDR1 and CDR2: LNHNV and YYDKDF (reference sequence). After removal of 0 bases from V and 5 bases from J, the junction contained 7 bases not matched to a gene. The CDR3 loop is CATSRDFWGQNNSPLHF. CDR3 in DNA: TGTGCCACCAGCAGAGATTTCTGGGGACAGAATAATTCACCCCTCCACTTT. Full variable domain (remainder filled in from reference TRBV15 and TRBJ1-6): DAMVIQNPRYQVTQFGKPVTLSCSQTLNHNVMYWYQQKSSQAPKLLFHYYDKDFNNEADTPDNFQSRRPNTSFCFLDIRSPGLGDTAMYLCATSRDFWGQNNSPLHFGNGTRLTVT.

This clonotype has a count of ten or more. The rearrangement joins TRBV19 to TRBJ2-5; D may be TRBD2 (5 bases). Per germline, CDR1 LNHDA and CDR2 SQIVND (reference sequence). Between the trimmed V and J ends, which lost 3 bases and 2 bases, there was a span of 13 bases. CDR3 length: 15 residues. The CDR3 sequence: CASSMRATAQETQYF. CDR3 in DNA: TGTGCCAGTAGTATGAGGGCGACCGCTCAAGAGACCCAGTACTTC.

This clonotype came up a few times. This chain links TRBV12-3 or TRBV12-4 with TRBJ1-5; D is perhaps TRBD1 (5 bases). CDR3 size: 15 residues. Between the trimmed V and J ends, which lost 7 bases and 6 bases, there was a span of 19 bases. The DNA for the CDR3 is TGTGCCAGCACACGAGGCGGGGGTATAGTTCAGCCCCAGCATTTT. Translated, it gives CASTRGGGIVQPQHF.

With regard to this clonotype: This may arise from a read error, as a much more abundant clone is one base away. The chain links TRBV7-3 to TRBJ2-7, with unresolved D. Germline CDR1 SGHTA, CDR2 FQGTGA. CDR3 length: 13 amino acids. The CDR3: CPSTPVTSYEQYF. In nucleotides, the CDR3 is TGTCCCAGCACCCCCGTGACCTCCTACGAGCAGTACTTC. The variable domain in full, completed from reference TRBV7-3 and TRBJ2-7, reads GAGVSQTPSNKVTEKGKYVELRCDPISGHTALYWYRQSLGQGPEFLIYFQGTGAADDSGLPNDRFFAVRPEGSVSTLKIQRTERGDSAVYLCPSTPVTSYEQYFGPGTRLTVT.

At least ten counts were recorded for this clonotype. The gene calls are TRBV6-5 and TRBJ2-5, with D possibly TRBD1 on 5 matching bases. V was clipped by 2 bases and J by 3 bases, with 10 bases between them. The length of the CDR3 is 14 residues. Germline-derived CDR1 and CDR2 are MNHEY and SVGAGI. The CDR3 DNA reads as TGTGCCAGCAGTTACGGGGCAGGGAAAGAGACCCAGTACTTC. Translating it yields CASSYGAGKETQYF.

V usage is TRBV11-2 and J usage is TRBJ2-2, with 11 bases that match TRBD2. The length of the CDR3 is 17 residues. Germline CDR1 reads SGHAT; CDR2 reads FQNNGV. V was pared by 3 bases and J by 2 bases, with 5 bases of the junction left unmatched. The CDR3 sequence: CASSFPSGGTNTGELFF. The CDR3 region has the DNA TGTGCCAGCAGCTTCCCTAGCGGGGGGACTAACACCGGGGAGCTGTTTTTT.

V and J are TRBV10-3 and TRBJ2-5; no clear D. Germline loops: CDR1 ENHRY, CDR2 SYGVKD. Trimming stripped 6 bases from V and 4 bases from J, with 12 bases between. This CDR3 has 13 amino acids. CDR3 DNA: TGTGCCATCAGGAGTCTAGATGGAGAGACCCAGTACTTC. As protein: CAIRSLDGETQYF.

Many counts were recorded for this clonotype. This chain joins TRBV7-2 and TRBJ2-5, with D maybe TRBD1 (6 bases). The CDR3 consists of 13 residues. The germline V gene encodes CDR1 SGHTA and CDR2 FQGNSA. V was trimmed by 5 bases and J by 4 bases, leaving 11 bases between them. CDR3 DNA: TGTGCCAGCAGCCCAGGGGCCCGAGAGACCCAGTACTTC. Its protein is CASSPGARETQYF.

This clonotype was picked up many times. The chain carries TRBV29-1 and TRBJ2-5; D is unclear. This CDR3 is built from 13 residues. Germline values: CDR1 SQVTM, CDR2 ANQGSEA. The ends were cut back, 4 bases at V and 7 bases at J, with 16 bases in the middle. CDR3 nucleotides: TGCAGCGTTGTTTCCCCCATGATAGGGACCCAGTACTTC. Its protein product is CSVVSPMIGTQYF.

In its sample, this clonotype was seen many times. V usage is TRBV9 and J usage is TRBJ1-6; D call uncertain. The CDR3 loop spans 14 amino acids. Germline CDR1 is SGDLS and CDR2 is YYNGEE. The ends were cut back, 1 base at V and 5 bases at J, with 7 bases in the middle. The CDR3 nucleotides are TGTGCCAGCAGCGTACACCAGAATAATTCACCCCTCCACTTT. Translating gives CASSVHQNNSPLHF.

The chain employs TRBV29-1 and TRBJ2-7; perhaps D is TRBD1 or TRBD2 (5 bases each). CDR1 is SQVTM and CDR2 is ANQGSEA in the germline V gene. V lost 4 bases, J lost 6 bases, and 19 bases lay in between. The CDR3 totals 14 residues. As DNA, the CDR3 is TGCAGCGTTGCCCGGACGACAGCTGCGGGCGAGCAGTACTTC. Protein sequence: CSVARTTAAGEQYF.

A word on this clonotype: This may arise from a read error, as a much more abundant clone is one base away. This sequence joins TRBV7-2 and TRBJ2-7; possibly TRBD2 for D (7 bases). This CDR3 contains 15 residues. CDR1 and CDR2 (germline): SGHTA, FQGNSA. Trimming left V 5 bases short and J 5 bases short, with 19 bases between. CDR3 in DNA: TGTGCCAGCAGCCCCCACGGGGAGGGGGAAGACGAGCAGTACTTC. This translates into CASSPHGEGEDEQYF.

This clonotype was detected ten times or more. This rearrangement joins TRBV29-1 to TRBJ2-7, with D tentatively TRBD1 (6 bases). CDR1 SQVTM and CDR2 ANQGSEA come from the germline V gene. The CDR3 totals 13 residues. Trimming cost V 4 bases and J 3 bases, with 13 bases left between them. CDR3 bases: TGCAGCGTTGTTATGGGGACAAGCTACGAGCAGTACTTC. This sequence encodes CSVVMGTSYEQYF.

This clonotype was observed at least ten times. The chain is built from TRBV7-9 and TRBJ2-7; D is unclear. There are 13 residues in the CDR3. V lost 5 bases and J 3 bases, leaving 11 bases between the germline ends. Germline V gene sequence: CDR1 SEHNR, CDR2 FQNEAQ (reference sequence). CDR3 residues: CASSQDPVYEQYF. CDR3 bases: TGTGCCAGCAGCCAAGACCCAGTCTACGAGCAGTACTTC.

This clonotype was seen only a few times. The chain employs TRBV5-1 and TRBJ1-1; TRBD1 matches 9 bases. V was pared by 4 bases and J by 3 bases, with 7 bases of the junction left unmatched. The germline gives CDR1 SGHRS, CDR2 YFSETQ. The CDR3 runs to 15 residues. CDR3 amino acids: CASSKDRGRDTEAFF. The CDR3 DNA is TGCGCCAGCAGCAAAGACAGGGGGAGGGACACTGAAGCTTTCTTT.

Details on this clonotype: A read error may account for a junction end that differs from germline. The DNA of the CDR3 is TGTGCCAGCAGTCACCCGGGATCCTACGAGCAGCACTTC. Translated: CASSHPGSYEQHF. The chain is built from TRBV12-3 or TRBV12-4 and TRBJ2-7, with D possibly TRBD2 on 5 matching bases. The CDR3 is made up of 13 amino acids.

This clonotype was detected only a few times. V usage is TRBV2 and J usage is TRBJ2-7; 9 nucleotides match TRBD1. CDR1 is SNHLY and CDR2 is FYNNEI in the germline V gene. There are 16 residues in the CDR3. Trimming cost V 5 bases and J 1 base; bases outside gene matches: 9. CDR3 amino acids: CASSISLGTGSYEQYF. The CDR3 coding sequence is TGTGCCAGCAGTATTTCCCTCGGGACAGGGTCCTACGAGCAGTACTTC.

The table lists this clonotype with a few counts. J is TRBJ2-7 and V is TRBV6-5; 9 bases map to TRBD1. Germline V gives CDR1 MNHEY, CDR2 SVGAGI. The CDR3 spans 17 residues. With 7 bases clipped from V and 5 bases from J, the junction kept 18 bases outside the gene matches. As DNA, the CDR3 is TGTGCCAGCACCCTTCCCCCTCCCCTGGGACAGGGCCACGAGCAGTACTTC. The encoded protein is CASTLPPPLGQGHEQYF.